Presented here are 23 T cell receptor beta chains from one specimen sequenced in a study of shared clonotypes between healthy human individuals. Data came from immunoSEQ multiplex PCR; TCRdb stores just in-frame clones and leaves some out. The sample yields about 2.3 million clones, 85% to 95% seen once. The sequenced sample was naive CD4+ T cells from PBMCs. Specified subset: CD45RA+ positively selected. The receptor source for this set is a man younger than 35 in good health. Some clones in this sample may be carry-over from other donors' samples.

J is TRBJ1-5 and V is TRBV3-1 (or the pseudogene TRBV3-2); unclear D gene. Germline values: CDR1 LGHDT, CDR2 YNNKEL (reference sequence). Trimming left V 8 bases short and J 11 bases short, with 4 bases between. The CDR3 spans 8 residues. The CDR3 coding sequence is TGTGCCAGCCGGTCCCAGCATTTT. Its protein is CASRSQHF.

The CDR3 spells CARHGTGAGGGYTF. The CDR3, as DNA: TGTGCCAGGCACGGGACAGGGGCAGGGGGTGGCTACACCTTC. The genes are TRBV30 and TRBJ1-2; 10 bases map to TRBD1. The germline V gene has CDR1 GTSNPN and CDR2 SVGIG (reference sequence). The CDR3 runs 14 residues. The trim removed 8 bases at V and 7 bases at J, leaving 13 bases unmatched.

The CDR3 region is CASSIDPGRYGYTF. The CDR3 bases are TGTGCCAGCAGTATCGATCCGGGACGGTATGGCTACACCTTC. The chain employs TRBV6-1 and TRBJ1-2, with D possibly TRBD1 on 5 matching bases. Trimming removed 5 bases from V and 5 bases from J, with 15 bases in between. CDR1 and CDR2 from the germline V gene are MNHNS and SASEGT. This CDR3 region has 14 residues.

The table lists this clone with a count of one. The gene calls are TRBV5-1 and TRBJ2-7, with D perhaps TRBD1 (5 bases). The germline gives CDR1 SGHRS, CDR2 YFSETQ. This CDR3 contains 15 residues. Trimming shortened V by 5 bases and J by 3 bases, and 18 bases separated the two germline ends. The CDR3 coding sequence is TGCGCCAGCAGACCGGATGTAGGGGCTCTCTACGAGCAGTACTTC. Protein product: CASRPDVGALYEQYF.

V is TRBV7-8 and J is TRBJ2-3; unclear D gene. The CDR3 totals 14 residues. The V end was cut by 1 base, the J end by 6 bases, with 11 bases between. Per the germline V gene, CDR1 is SGHVS and CDR2 is FQNEAQ. Here the CDR3 DNA reads TGTGCCAGCAGCTTAGGGCACCGATCGGATACGCAGTATTTT. It encodes CASSLGHRSDTQYF.

The CDR3 nucleotides read TGTGCCTGGCTACGGGTTCCCGGCGAGCAGTACTTC. Translation gives CAWLRVPGEQYF. The chain has TRBV30 and TRBJ2-7; D unresolved. The germline V and J ends were trimmed by 5 bases and 6 bases, with 14 bases remaining between them. The CDR3 runs 12 residues. The germline V gene has CDR1 GTSNPN and CDR2 SVGIG (reference sequence).

A remark on this clone: The same CDR3 arises from other DNA sequences in this sample as well. CDR3 sequence: CASSYSSRDTEAFF. CDR3 nucleotides: TGTGCCAGCAGTTACTCGTCGCGGGACACTGAAGCTTTCTTT. The chain combines TRBV6-6 with TRBJ1-1; unclear D gene. This CDR3 has 14 residues. Germline loops: CDR1 MNHNY, CDR2 SVGAGI (reference sequence). The ends were cut back, 0 bases at V and 3 bases at J, with 8 bases in the middle.

This clone has a single count. The junction shows a germline mismatch at one end, possibly a read error. In the same sample, other DNA sequences code for this CDR3. The V gene is TRBV7-2, the J gene TRBJ2-6; D possibly uses TRBD1 or TRBD2 (5 bases each). This CDR3 comprises 17 residues. In germline, CDR1 is SGHTA, CDR2 FQGNSA. The CDR3: CASSLAGTNSGANVLTF. DNA of the CDR3: TGTGCCAGCAGCCTAGCAGGGACCAACTCTGGGGCCAACGTCCTGACTTTC.

The chain recombines TRBV7-2 with TRBJ2-1; TRBD2 aligns across 7 bases. Trimming at V came to 5 bases and at J to 9 bases, leaving 10 bases not matched to a gene. CDR1 is SGHTA, CDR2 FQGNSA, per germline. The CDR3 has 14 residues. The CDR3 bases are TGTGCCAGCAGCCGGGACTACTCAAATTCTGAGCAGTTCTTC. It is translated as CASSRDYSNSEQFF.

As concerns this clone: Other DNA sequences in the same sample also yield this CDR3. The V and J genes are TRBV28 and TRBJ1-1; 8 bases map to TRBD1. The CDR3 spans 15 residues. V lost 5 bases and J lost 1; bases outside the gene matches: 6. CDR1 and CDR2 from the germline V gene are MDHEN and SYDVKM. The CDR3 region is CASSPSQGANTEAFF. The CDR3 DNA is TGTGCCAGCAGTCCCAGCCAGGGGGCGAACACTGAAGCTTTCTTT.

The genes are TRBV9 and TRBJ2-7, with TRBD2 matching over 10 bases. Germline-derived CDR1 and CDR2 are SGDLS and YYNGEE. The CDR3 is 16 amino acids. J lost 4 bases, V lost 0 bases, and 7 bases had no gene match. This CDR3 is CASSVGASGSGYEQYF. The CDR3, as DNA: TGTGCCAGCAGCGTAGGTGCTAGCGGGAGTGGGTACGAGCAGTACTTC.

The V and J genes are TRBV11-3 and TRBJ2-2, with 8 positions matching TRBD2. The CDR3 sequence is 18 residues long. Germline V CDR1 and CDR2: SGHNT, YENEEA. The junction had 16 bases not matched to a gene; V was cut back by 2 bases and J by 8 bases. Written as DNA, the CDR3 is TGTGCCAGCAGCTTATCTCCCCCCCCAGCGGGAGCTACAGGGGAGCTGTTTTTT. The encoded protein is CASSLSPPPAGATGELFF. The complete variable domain, with remaining parts taken from reference TRBV11-3 and TRBJ2-2, reads EAGVVQSPRYKIIEKKQPVAFWCNPISGHNTLYWYLQNLGQGPELLIRYENEEAVDDSQLPKDRFSAERLKGVDSTLKIQPAELGDSAVYLCASSLSPPPAGATGELFFGEGSRLTVL.

The table lists this clone with a count of one. This rearrangement joins TRBV10-3 to TRBJ1-1; D is ambiguous. The CDR3 sequence is 13 residues long. Per germline, CDR1 ENHRY and CDR2 SYGVKD. Trimming took 3 bases from V and 2 from J, leaving 7 bases between them. The DNA of the CDR3 is TGTGCCATCAGTGATATTCCCAACACTGAAGCTTTCTTT. Translation: CAISDIPNTEAFF.

The rearrangement links TRBV11-2 to TRBJ1-1; D remains unclear. The length of the CDR3 is 13 residues. The V gene lost 5 bases and the J gene lost 5 bases, with 12 bases spanning the gap. Germline loops: CDR1 SGHAT, CDR2 FQNNGV. The CDR3 loop reads CASSRPILTEAFF. CDR3 nucleotide sequence: TGTGCCAGCAGCCGGCCGATTTTGACTGAAGCTTTCTTT.

The CDR3 spells CASSSRTGPDYGYTF. The CDR3 DNA reads as TGTGCCAGCTCATCCAGGACAGGGCCTGACTATGGCTACACCTTC. The chain recombines TRBV18 with TRBJ1-2, with 8 nucleotides matching TRBD1. This CDR3 has 15 amino acids. Losses at the gene ends were 5 bases for V and 3 bases for J; bases not matched to a gene: 8. Germline V CDR1 and CDR2: KGHSH, LQKENI.

The genes are TRBV21-1 and TRBJ1-1. TRBV21-1 represents a pseudogene. The length of the CDR3 is 16 residues. Written as DNA, the CDR3 is TGTGCCAGCAGCAAAGAGGGCGCGCTAGGGTCTTTCGAAGCTTTCTTT. Protein product: CASSKEGALGSFEAFF.

The V call is TRBV28, the J call TRBJ1-5; the D gene is possibly TRBD1 (5 bases). The CDR3 runs to 16 residues. CDR1 and CDR2 from the germline V gene are MDHEN and SYDVKM. The V end lost 4 bases, the J end lost 3 bases, and 16 bases lay between the germline ends. CDR3 nucleotide sequence: TGTGCCAGCAGTTCCACAACAAGACAGTACAATCAGCCCCAGCATTTT. It translates to CASSSTTRQYNQPQHF. The full variable domain, completed using reference TRBV28 and TRBJ1-5, is DVKVTQSSRYLVKRTGEKVFLECVQDMDHENMFWYRQDPGLGLRLIYFSYDVKMKEKGDIPEGYSVSREKKERFSLILESASTNQTSMYLCASSSTTRQYNQPQHFGDGTRLSIL.

About this clone itself: The identical CDR3 is also encoded by other nucleotide sequences in the sample. This sequence joins TRBV9 and TRBJ1-1, with unresolved D. This CDR3 region has 13 residues. Germline assignment: CDR1 SGDLS and CDR2 YYNGEE. Trimming pared 2 bases from V and 2 bases from J, leaving 7 bases between. The CDR3 region has the DNA TGTGCCAGCAGCGTGAACAGAAACACTGAAGCTTTCTTT. Amino acid sequence: CASSVNRNTEAFF.

The sample holds one count of this clone. The rearrangement joins TRBV30 to TRBJ2-3, with D tentatively TRBD1 or TRBD2 (5 bases each). The CDR3 runs to 13 residues. Germline V gene data show CDR1 as GTSNPN and CDR2 as SVGIG (reference sequence). V was trimmed by 3 bases and J by 4 bases, leaving 11 bases between them. As DNA, the CDR3 is TGTGCCTGGAGCGGGATAGGGGCAGATACGCAGTATTTT. Translated, it gives CAWSGIGADTQYF.

Concerning this clone: This specimen includes other DNA sequences encoding the same CDR3. The chain is built from TRBV5-1 and TRBJ2-2; a weak D match, TRBD2 (5 bases). Deletions cut 0 bases from V and 2 bases from J, with 8 bases between. The CDR3 consists of 15 residues. Per germline, CDR1 SGHRS and CDR2 YFSETQ. CDR3 sequence (DNA): TGCGCCAGCAGCTTGGGAACTAGAAACACCGGGGAGCTGTTTTTT. Protein product: CASSLGTRNTGELFF. The whole variable domain, remainder taken from reference TRBV5-1 and TRBJ2-2, is KAGVTQTPRYLIKTRGQQVTLSCSPISGHRSVSWYQQTPGQGLQFLFEYFSETQRNKGNFPGRFSGRQFSNSRSEMNVSTLELGDSALYLCASSLGTRNTGELFFGEGSRLTVL.

This clone appeared once. This rearrangement joins TRBV7-2 to TRBJ2-3; D may be TRBD1 (6 bases). The germline V and J ends were trimmed by 0 bases and 0 bases, with 10 bases remaining between them. The CDR3 sequence is 16 residues long. Per germline, CDR1 SGHTA and CDR2 FQGNSA. CDR3 protein: CASSLAGTPSTDTQYF. CDR3 bases: TGTGCCAGCAGCTTAGCGGGGACACCTAGCACAGATACGCAGTATTTT. Supplemented by reference TRBV7-2 and TRBJ2-3, the full variable domain reads GAGVSQSPSNKVTEKGKDVELRCDPISGHTALYWYRQSLGQGLEFLIYFQGNSAPDKSGLPSDRFSAERTGGSVSTLTIQRTQQEDSAVYLCASSLAGTPSTDTQYFGPGTRLTVL.

V and J are TRBV4-3 and TRBJ2-7, with D maybe TRBD1 (5 bases). Trimming shortened V by 4 bases and J by 5 bases, and 12 bases separated the two germline ends. This CDR3 region has 13 residues. Germline CDR1 reads LGHNA; CDR2 reads YSLEER. As DNA, the CDR3 is TGCGCCAGCAGCCGTTCGGACACAAACGAGCAGTACTTC. This translates into CASSRSDTNEQYF.

This sequence joins TRBV5-5 and TRBJ2-7; TRBD2 matches at 8 bases. The CDR3 consists of 14 residues. Germline V gives CDR1 SGHKS, CDR2 YYEKEE (reference sequence). Losses at the gene ends were 1 base for V and 3 bases for J; bases not matched to a gene: 3. CDR3 nucleotides: TGTGCCAGCAGCTTGCTAAGCGGGAGCTACGAGCAGTACTTC. Translation: CASSLLSGSYEQYF.